The text below deals with one TCR beta chain. What it binds is unknown. These data originate in a study of cytotoxic CD8 clonotypes in ibrutinib-treated CLL. On the study more broadly: Researchers reported more than nine relapsed/refractory and 15 treatment-naive patients, 17 of them IGHV unmutated. Following a median about eleven months of treatment, with a range of 6 to 36, response samples were taken.

The protocol was immunoSEQ multiplex PCR, while the TCRdb copy is restricted to in-frame clones and leaves out a portion. The table shows approximately 150,000 clones, with 70% to 90% occurring only once. CDR1 and CDR2 (germline): SGDLS, YYNGEE. This CDR3 has 14 amino acids. V lost 0 bases, J lost 2 bases, and 8 bases lay in between. General study results and limits: A rise in clonality was seen at ibrutinib response, and a fall back toward baseline was seen at progression. Under therapy, public clonotypes either contracted or stayed stable, and they were uncommon.

Sequenced material: PBMCs, taken at disease progression, from a patient treated with ibrutinib. The rearrangement links TRBV9 to TRBJ1-1, with D perhaps matching TRBD1 (6 bases). The receptor was isolated from a human donor with chronic lymphocytic leukemia. CDR3 in amino acids: CASSVDRVNTEAFF. The DNA for the CDR3 is TGTGCCAGCAGCGTAGACAGGGTTAACACTGAAGCTTTCTTT.